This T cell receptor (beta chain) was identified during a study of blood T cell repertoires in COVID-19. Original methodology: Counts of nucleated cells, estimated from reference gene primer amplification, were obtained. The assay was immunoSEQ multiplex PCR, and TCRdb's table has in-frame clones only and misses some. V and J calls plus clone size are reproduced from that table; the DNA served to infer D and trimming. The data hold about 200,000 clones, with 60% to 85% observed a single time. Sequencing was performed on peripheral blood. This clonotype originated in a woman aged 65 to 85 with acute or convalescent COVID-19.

CDR3 region: CASSQTGDEQPQHF. The DNA of the CDR3 is TGTGCCAGCAGCCAGACAGGGGACGAGCAGCCCCAGCATTTT. V gene TRBV7-6 combines with J gene TRBJ1-5; 8 bases map to TRBD1. CDR1 and CDR2 from the germline V gene are SGHVS and FNYEAQ. The V segment lost 5 bases and the J segment 7 bases; nucleotides outside the gene matches: 7. There are 14 residues in the CDR3. The full variable domain, with the rest looked up from reference TRBV7-6 and TRBJ1-5, is GAGVSQSPRYKVTKRGQDVALRCDPISGHVSLYWYRQALGQGPEFLTYFNYEAQQDKSGLPNDRFSAERPEGSISTLTIQRTEQRDSAMYRCASSQTGDEQPQHFGDGTRLSIL.